This record concerns one T cell receptor beta chain sequence. The antigen is unknown. Ophthalmopathy patients showed a Clinical Activity Score of at least 3, NOSPECS grade of at least 4 and duration under 3 months. Fresh 10 ml peripheral blood yielded PBMCs. This entry comes from a study of T cells in Graves' hyperthyroidism and ophthalmopathy. The TCR beta CDR3 regions underwent amplification using RNA transcripts as the source. TCR CDR3 regions were first amplified by RT-PCR with HTBI primers. TCRdb processed the multiplex PCR reads anew with MiXCR; each CDR3 protein has one entry. This sample has about 520,000 distinct CDR3 sequences, with around a quarter found just once. Study findings and constraints: Appearing also in blood were most of the thyroid clonotypes expanded above 0.001.

Germline V gene lookup returns CDR1 MNHNS and CDR2 SASEGT. Trimming removed 3 bases from V and 2 bases from J, with 10 bases in between. CDR3 length equals 14 residues. The sequence came from a woman in her 30s with Graves' ophthalmopathy. Material: blood. The chain recombines TRBV6-1 with TRBJ1-2; D possibly corresponds to TRBD1 (6 bases). Here the CDR3 DNA reads TGTGCCAGCAGTGAGGGGACACAGAACTATGGCTACACCTTC. This translates into CASSEGTQNYGYTF.